One and the same sample provided the 21 T cell receptor beta chains below, sequenced in a study of T cell responses to AZD1222 COVID-19 vaccine. Only in-frame clones appear in the TCRdb table, and some are missing; sequencing was by immunoSEQ multiplex PCR. The profile shows roughly 150,000 clones, less than 90% of them singletons. Material: peripheral blood, obtained after recovery from COVID-19. Receptors originate from an adult who had recovered from COVID-19.

The chain carries TRBV7-3 and TRBJ2-1; possibly TRBD1 for D (5 bases). V was trimmed by 4 bases and J by 8 bases, leaving 12 bases between them. CDR1 is SGHTA and CDR2 is FQGTGA in the germline V gene. This CDR3 region has 13 residues. The CDR3 loop is CASSYFEGDEQFF. CDR3 sequence (DNA): TGTGCCAGCAGCTACTTTGAAGGGGATGAGCAGTTCTTC.

This clone was seen a handful of times. The chain has TRBV3-1 (or the pseudogene TRBV3-2) and TRBJ2-3, with D perhaps matching TRBD1 or TRBD2 (6 bases each). Trimming stripped 4 bases from V and 3 bases from J, with 14 bases between. Looked up from germline, CDR1 is LGHDT and CDR2 is YNNKEL (reference sequence). The CDR3 has 15 residues. CDR3: CASSRAGHRTDTQYF. The CDR3, as DNA: TGTGCCAGCAGCCGTGCGGGACACAGAACAGATACGCAGTATTTT.

The genes are TRBV2 and TRBJ1-1; possibly TRBD1 for D (5 bases). The CDR3 runs to 15 residues. V lost 4 bases and J 1 base, leaving 13 bases between the germline ends. Germline V gene data show CDR1 as SNHLY and CDR2 as FYNNEI. The CDR3 nucleotides read TGTGCCAGCAGTGCCCACAGGACCGAGAACACTGAAGCTTTCTTT. Its protein product is CASSAHRTENTEAFF.

The chain uses TRBV14 and TRBJ2-1; the D is unclear. The V end lost 0 bases, the J end lost 0 bases, and 6 bases lay between the germline ends. Germline V lookup: CDR1 SGHDN, CDR2 FVKESK. There are 15 residues in the CDR3. CDR3 residues: CASSQDQSSYNEQFF. The CDR3 nucleotides are TGTGCCAGCAGCCAAGATCAATCCTCCTACAATGAGCAGTTCTTC.

This chain connects TRBV2 to TRBJ1-4; possible D gene TRBD1, 5 bases. Trimming took off 2 bases at V and 8 bases at J, with 12 bases between the two ends. The CDR3 sequence is 14 residues long. Germline-derived CDR1 and CDR2 are SNHLY and FYNNEI. CDR3 residues: CASSERQGEEKLFF. DNA of the CDR3: TGTGCCAGCAGTGAAAGGCAGGGTGAAGAAAAACTGTTTTTT.

CDR3 amino acids: CASSLLQGGSPGELFF. The CDR3 nucleotides read TGTGCCAGCAGTTTATTGCAGGGGGGATCACCCGGGGAGCTGTTTTTT. This chain uses TRBV28 with TRBJ2-2, with D possibly matching TRBD1 (7 bases). The CDR3 loop spans 16 amino acids. Germline loops: CDR1 MDHEN, CDR2 SYDVKM. V was clipped by 1 base and J by 6 bases, with 15 bases between them.

The V gene is TRBV18, the J gene TRBJ2-3; D remains unclear. CDR3 length equals 16 residues. Looked up from germline, CDR1 is KGHSH and CDR2 is LQKENI. V shed 5 bases and J shed 0 bases, with 15 bases lying between them. The CDR3: CASSTGFRASTDTQYF. As DNA, the CDR3 is TGTGCCAGCTCAACCGGGTTTCGGGCTAGCACAGATACGCAGTATTTT.

This chain joins TRBV3-1 (or the pseudogene TRBV3-2) and TRBJ2-1; D ambiguous. Germline CDR1 is LGHDT and CDR2 is YNNKEL (reference sequence). The CDR3 consists of 15 residues. V was pared by 3 bases and J by 5 bases, with 14 bases between. In DNA form, the CDR3 reads TGTGCCAGCAGCCAGGGTATACCGAGTCACAATGAGCAGTTCTTC. Its translation is CASSQGIPSHNEQFF.

This chain joins TRBV18 and TRBJ2-7, with 8 positions matching TRBD1. The CDR3 is 13 residues long. The V gene's germline CDR1 is KGHSH and CDR2 LQKENI. V shed 4 bases, J shed 7 bases, and the junction held 6 bases outside the gene matches. CDR3 residues: CASSQDRAGEQYF. In DNA, the CDR3 is TGTGCCAGCTCACAGGACAGGGCGGGAGAGCAGTACTTC.

Here the CDR3 DNA reads TGTGCCAGCATGACTAGCGGCTACGAGCAGTACTTC. Translated, it gives CASMTSGYEQYF. This rearrangement joins TRBV27 to TRBJ2-7, with 9 bases matching TRBD2. The CDR3 length is 12 residues. CDR1 MNHEY and CDR2 SMNVEV come from the germline V gene (reference sequence). The ends lost 7 bases at V and 3 bases at J; junction bases unmatched: 1.

The V call is TRBV5-1, the J call TRBJ2-2, with 8 positions matching TRBD2. Germline V CDR1 and CDR2: SGHRS, YFSETQ. The CDR3 consists of 17 residues. V lost 0 bases, J lost 6 bases, and 10 bases stayed unmatched. CDR3 sequence: CASSLAQRERRSGELFF. In DNA, the CDR3 is TGCGCCAGCAGCTTGGCGCAGCGGGAGAGACGGTCCGGGGAGCTGTTTTTT.

The rearrangement links TRBV5-4 to TRBJ1-1, with 8 nucleotides matching TRBD1. The junction had 7 bases not matched to a gene; V was cut back by 4 bases and J by 2 bases. CDR1 is SGHNT and CDR2 is YYREEE in the germline V gene (reference sequence). The CDR3 covers 15 residues. CDR3 amino acids: CASSADRGFNTEAFF. CDR3 nucleotides: TGTGCCAGCAGCGCAGACAGGGGCTTTAACACTGAAGCTTTCTTT.

The genes are TRBV5-5 and TRBJ2-7, with no clear D. In germline, CDR1 is SGHKS, CDR2 YYEKEE (reference sequence). CDR3 length: 13 amino acids. The V end lost 6 bases, the J end lost 3 bases, and 13 bases lay between the germline ends. The CDR3 here is CASNVGTVYEQYF. CDR3 bases: TGTGCCAGCAACGTGGGAACAGTCTACGAGCAGTACTTC.

The CDR3 DNA follows: TGCAGCGTCCTGGGCGGATACAATGAGCAGTTCTTC. This gives the protein CSVLGGYNEQFF. The rearrangement links TRBV29-1 to TRBJ2-1, with D uncertain. V was shortened by 6 bases and J by 4 bases, with 10 bases between the two germline ends. Germline CDR1 is SQVTM and CDR2 is ANQGSEA. CDR3 size: 12 residues.

The chain links TRBV6-5 to TRBJ1-1; 7 bases fit TRBD1. Germline V lookup: CDR1 MNHEY, CDR2 SVGAGI. V lost 0 bases, J lost 5 bases, and 6 bases stayed unmatched. The CDR3 has 15 amino acids. CDR3 loop: CASSYSWQGGTEAFF. CDR3 DNA sequence: TGTGCCAGCAGTTACTCGTGGCAGGGGGGGACTGAAGCTTTCTTT.

This chain uses TRBV2 with TRBJ2-5; no firm D call. The CDR3 is 12 residues long. With 7 bases removed from V and 1 base from J, the gap between germline ends came to 7 bases. CDR1 is SNHLY and CDR2 is FYNNEI in the germline V gene. The CDR3 reads CASIGLQETQYF. CDR3 nucleotide sequence: TGTGCCAGCATTGGCCTCCAAGAGACCCAGTACTTC.

This sequence joins TRBV7-9 and TRBJ2-1; possible D gene TRBD2, 5 bases. Germline CDR1 reads SEHNR; CDR2 reads FQNEAQ (reference sequence). There are 16 residues in the CDR3. The V end lost 2 bases, the J end lost 6 bases, and 17 bases lay between the germline ends. The CDR3, as DNA: TGTGCCAGCAGCTTAAGAACAACTAGTTATAGCAATGAGCAGTTCTTC. This codes for CASSLRTTSYSNEQFF.

This clone was found once. The chain joins TRBV7-3 to TRBJ2-2, with a weak D call TRBD1 (6 bases). Germline CDR1 SGHTA, CDR2 FQGTGA. The V end lost 7 bases, the J end lost 6 bases, and 9 bases lay between the germline ends. The CDR3 consists of 12 residues. The CDR3 DNA follows: TGTGCCAGCACCACAGGGTCCGGGGAGCTGTTTTTT. Amino acids: CASTTGSGELFF.

V and J are TRBV7-2 and TRBJ2-5; 10 bases fit TRBD2. Germline CDR1 reads SGHTA; CDR2 reads FQGNSA. V shed 2 bases and J 5 bases; nucleotides not matched to a gene: 8. The CDR3 runs to 16 residues. CDR3 nucleotide sequence: TGTGCCAGCAGCTTATGGTCACTAGCGGGAAGGGAGACCCAGTACTTC. It yields the protein CASSLWSLAGRETQYF.

The chain uses TRBV18 and TRBJ1-2; 7 positions agree with TRBD1. Germline V gives CDR1 KGHSH, CDR2 LQKENI. J lost 4 bases, V lost 3 bases, and 8 bases had no gene match. This CDR3 region has 15 residues. The CDR3 reads CASSPEGGAIYGYTF. CDR3 nucleotide sequence: TGTGCCAGCTCACCCGAAGGGGGCGCGATCTATGGCTACACCTTC.

The rearrangement uses TRBV18 and TRBJ1-6, with a tentative D call TRBD1 (6 bases). Trimming stripped 3 bases from V and 7 bases from J, with 10 bases between. The CDR3 contains 14 residues. The germline gives CDR1 KGHSH, CDR2 LQKENI. This CDR3 is CASSPEQGNSPLHF. CDR3 DNA sequence: TGTGCCAGCTCACCGGAGCAGGGGAATTCACCCCTCCACTTT. Together with reference TRBV18 and TRBJ1-6, the CDR3 gives the full variable domain: NAGVMQNPRHLVRRRGQEARLRCSPMKGHSHVYWYRQLPEEGLKFMVYLQKENIIDESGMPKERFSAEFPKEGPSILRIQQVVRGDSAAYFCASSPEQGNSPLHFGNGTRLTVT.